These 2 T cell receptor beta chains came from one sample sequenced in a study of T cell responses to AZD1222 COVID-19 vaccine. Generated by immunoSEQ multiplex PCR, the TCRdb table keeps only in-frame clones and is missing some. Of approximately 150,000 clones in the sample, more than 90% were seen once. Material: peripheral blood, obtained 28 days after the second AZD1222 dose. The receptors shown here come from an adult who received the AZD1222 COVID-19 vaccine.

The chain's CDR3 is CASSPPAGEAFF. The CDR3 DNA is TGTGCCAGCTCACCACCCGCAGGTGAAGCTTTCTTT. The chain carries TRBV18 and TRBJ1-1; D not certain. Germline V gene lookup returns CDR1 KGHSH and CDR2 LQKENI. This CDR3 is built from 12 residues. Between the trimmed V and J ends, which lost 0 bases and 7 bases, there was a span of 6 bases.

The chain carries TRBV2 and TRBJ1-1, with D possibly TRBD1 on 5 matching bases. Trimming left V 4 bases short and J 7 bases short, with 13 bases between. The CDR3 extends over 13 amino acids. Germline-derived CDR1 and CDR2 are SNHLY and FYNNEI. The CDR3 loop is CASSGDFGSEAFF. The CDR3, as DNA: TGTGCCAGCAGTGGGGACTTTGGGAGTGAAGCTTTCTTT.